A selection of T cell receptor beta chains follows, all from one sample in a study of blood T cell repertoires in COVID-19. Only in-frame clones appear in the TCRdb table, and some are missing; sequencing was by immunoSEQ multiplex PCR. The data contain 30,000 to 35,000 clones, 75% to 90% of them singletons. The sequenced sample was peripheral blood. Receptors originate from a human donor with acute or convalescent COVID-19. The donor label of this sample is uncertain. The CDR3 runs from the conserved cysteine through the conserved F or W. The order of the fields is clone size, D gene, J gene, V gene, CDR3 DNA, CDR3 protein. The D gene is left open where the match is weak. Expanded clones are given a class, and other clones once, few, many or no size at all.

clone_size: -; d_call: -; j_call: TRBJ1-2; v_call: TRBV7-8; cdr3_nt: TGTGCCAGCAGCTTAGGGCGGCTGGTGTGGAGGGGAAATGGCTACACCTTC; cdr3_aa: CASSLGRLVWRGNGYTF
clone_size: -; d_call: -; j_call: TRBJ1-1; v_call: TRBV7-9; cdr3_nt: TGTGCCAGCGACGGCGTCGCGGGGACTGAAGCTTTCTTT; cdr3_aa: CASDGVAGTEAFF
clone_size: -; d_call: TRBD1; j_call: TRBJ2-7; v_call: TRBV18; cdr3_nt: TGTGCCAGCTCACCACCTGCCAGGGGGCAATCCGAGCAGTACTTC; cdr3_aa: CASSPPARGQSEQYF
clone_size: -; d_call: TRBD1; j_call: TRBJ1-2; v_call: TRBV28; cdr3_nt: TGTGCCAGCAGTCTGCTAACAGGGGGCGGTCATGGCTACACCTTC; cdr3_aa: CASSLLTGGGHGYTF
clone_size: -; d_call: TRBD2; j_call: TRBJ2-3; v_call: TRBV18; cdr3_nt: TGTGCCAGCTCCCGCTCTAGCGGGAAGAGCACAGATACGCAGTATTTT; cdr3_aa: CASSRSSGKSTDTQYF
clone_size: -; d_call: -; j_call: TRBJ1-2; v_call: TRBV7-9; cdr3_nt: TGTGCCAGCAGCCCGGGTTATGGCTACACCTTC; cdr3_aa: CASSPGYGYTF
clone_size: -; d_call: TRBD1; j_call: TRBJ1-3; v_call: TRBV28; cdr3_nt: TGTGCCAGCAGTCCGGACAGGGGCCCTGGAAACACCATATATTTT; cdr3_aa: CASSPDRGPGNTIYF
clone_size: -; d_call: TRBD1; j_call: TRBJ1-5; v_call: TRBV6-5; cdr3_nt: TGTGCCAGCAGGGGACAGGGTGGGGCTCAGCCCCAGCATTTT; cdr3_aa: CASRGQGGAQPQHF
clone_size: -; d_call: TRBD1; j_call: TRBJ1-2; v_call: TRBV19; cdr3_nt: TGTGCCAGTAGTGCTGGACAGGTTTTATATGGCTACACCTTC; cdr3_aa: CASSAGQVLYGYTF
clone_size: -; d_call: -; j_call: TRBJ2-5; v_call: TRBV7-9; cdr3_nt: TGTGCCAGCAGCTCCTGGCGGACAGCTTTACAAGAGACCCAGTACTTC; cdr3_aa: CASSSWRTALQETQYF
clone_size: few; d_call: TRBD1; j_call: TRBJ2-2; v_call: TRBV5-5; cdr3_nt: TGTGCCAGCCACTCGCCGGGACAGGGGGCGGGCGGGGAGCTGTTTTTT; cdr3_aa: CASHSPGQGAGGELFF
clone_size: -; d_call: -; j_call: TRBJ1-5; v_call: TRBV5-1; cdr3_nt: TGCGCCAGCAGCTTGGGGACTGGGAATCAGCCCCAGCATTTT; cdr3_aa: CASSLGTGNQPQHF
clone_size: -; d_call: -; j_call: TRBJ2-3; v_call: TRBV2; cdr3_nt: TGTGCCAGCATCTGGGGGACTTCCACAGATACGCAGTATTTT; cdr3_aa: CASIWGTSTDTQYF
clone_size: -; d_call: -; j_call: TRBJ2-5; v_call: TRBV3-1/TRBV3-2; cdr3_nt: TGTGCCAGCAGCCAAGATCTGAGGGGGGAGACCCAGTACTTC; cdr3_aa: CASSQDLRGETQYF
clone_size: -; d_call: TRBD1; j_call: TRBJ1-5; v_call: TRBV5-4; cdr3_nt: TGTGCCAGCAGCTCCACAGGGGGCGAAAGCAATCAGCCCCAGCATTTT; cdr3_aa: CASSSTGGESNQPQHF
clone_size: once; d_call: -; j_call: TRBJ2-7; v_call: TRBV3-1/TRBV3-2; cdr3_nt: TGTGCCAGCAGCCAAGTTCCCTGCTACTTGAAACCCTACGAGCAGTACTTC; cdr3_aa: CASSQVPCYLKPYEQYF
clone_size: -; d_call: TRBD1; j_call: TRBJ1-2; v_call: TRBV19; cdr3_nt: TGTGCCAGTCGCAAATCGGACAGGGCCTATGGCTACACCTTC; cdr3_aa: CASRKSDRAYGYTF
clone_size: -; d_call: TRBD1; j_call: TRBJ1-5; v_call: TRBV19; cdr3_nt: TGTGCCAGTACTTTAGGACAGGGAAGTCAGCCCCAGCATTTT; cdr3_aa: CASTLGQGSQPQHF
clone_size: -; d_call: TRBD1; j_call: TRBJ1-5; v_call: TRBV10-3; cdr3_nt: TGTGCCATCAGTGCCGGGACAGGGGGCGGGCAGCCCCAGCATTTT; cdr3_aa: CAISAGTGGGQPQHF
clone_size: -; d_call: -; j_call: TRBJ2-2; v_call: TRBV6-1; cdr3_nt: TGTGCCAGCAGTAAAGGTACAGCCCTGAACACCGGGGAGCTGTTTTTT; cdr3_aa: CASSKGTALNTGELFF
clone_size: once; d_call: -; j_call: TRBJ1-3; v_call: TRBV9; cdr3_nt: TGTGCCAGCAGCGTAATCGGAGAGACTGGAAACACCATATATTTT; cdr3_aa: CASSVIGETGNTIYF
clone_size: -; d_call: -; j_call: TRBJ1-5; v_call: TRBV24-1; cdr3_nt: TGTGCCACCAGTGACGACCAGTCGGGACAGCCCCAGCATTTT; cdr3_aa: CATSDDQSGQPQHF
clone_size: -; d_call: TRBD1; j_call: TRBJ1-6; v_call: TRBV27; cdr3_nt: TGTGCCAGCAGTCGGGGACAGGGGCAATTCCCCCTCCACTTT; cdr3_aa: CASSRGQGQFPLHF
clone_size: -; d_call: -; j_call: TRBJ1-5; v_call: TRBV5-5; cdr3_nt: TGTGCCAGCAGCCTGCACTCCCTCAGCGGGCAGGCCCAGCATTTT; cdr3_aa: CASSLHSLSGQAQHF
clone_size: -; d_call: -; j_call: TRBJ1-2; v_call: TRBV5-5; cdr3_nt: TGTGCCAGCAGCTTGGGGGGAGAGGAACCCTATGGCTACACCTTC; cdr3_aa: CASSLGGEEPYGYTF
clone_size: -; d_call: TRBD2; j_call: TRBJ2-1; v_call: TRBV2; cdr3_nt: TGTGCCAGCAAATCGACTAGCGGGGGCCTTTACAATGAGCAGTTCTTC; cdr3_aa: CASKSTSGGLYNEQFF
clone_size: -; d_call: -; j_call: TRBJ2-7; v_call: TRBV28; cdr3_nt: TGTGCCAGCACCCCCAACGGTTACGAGCAGTACTTC; cdr3_aa: CASTPNGYEQYF
clone_size: -; d_call: TRBD2; j_call: TRBJ2-1; v_call: TRBV18; cdr3_nt: TGTGCCAGCCTCAAAAGCGGGGGGGTGCTATACAATGAGCAGTTCTTC; cdr3_aa: CASLKSGGVLYNEQFF
clone_size: -; d_call: -; j_call: TRBJ1-4; v_call: TRBV16; cdr3_nt: TGTGCCAGCAGCCAATTGGGCGAGCGGACCAGGGGAAAACTGTTTTTT; cdr3_aa: CASSQLGERTRGKLFF